The rows below give T cell receptor beta chains drawn from one sample of a study of blood T cell repertoires in COVID-19. Sequencing used immunoSEQ multiplex PCR; TCRdb keeps in-frame clones, though not all of them. The sample yields fewer than 300,000 clones, approximately 84% seen once. The sequenced sample consisted of peripheral blood. The receptors originated from a human donor with COVID-19, enrolled during active disease. The donor label of this sample is uncertain. Each CDR3 is given with its conserved first and last residue. A D gene is named only where the DNA matches it firmly.

D | J | length | V | CDR3
TRBD2 | TRBJ2-3 | 14 | TRBV19 | CASSIQQGGDTQYF
. | TRBJ1-1 | 17 | TRBV27 | CASSLGIGTKRNTEAFF
TRBD1 | TRBJ2-3 | 13 | TRBV19 | CASQGGAGDTQYF
. | TRBJ1-2 | 11 | TRBV24-1 | CATQGLYGYTF
TRBD1 | TRBJ2-7 | 14 | TRBV5-1 | CASSLEGASYEQYF
. | TRBJ1-6 | 13 | TRBV5-1 | CASSREEDSPLHF
. | TRBJ1-4 | 12 | TRBV28 | CASSLSVEKLFF
. | TRBJ1-1 | 14 | TRBV7-3 | CASSRPGTRTEAFF
. | TRBJ2-3 | 14 | TRBV15 | CATSRDGAGDTQYF
. | TRBJ1-2 | 16 | TRBV3-1/TRBV3-2 | CASSQNEQGWIYGYTF
TRBD2 | TRBJ2-3 | 14 | TRBV30 | CAWISGRDTDTQYF
. | TRBJ2-7 | 12 | TRBV6-6 | CASSPRVYEQYF
. | TRBJ1-4 | 15 | TRBV27 | CASSLMALTNEKLFF
. | TRBJ2-5 | 16 | TRBV27 | CASSLNPRITPETQYF
. | TRBJ1-1 | 13 | TRBV5-1 | CASSPSPRPEAFF
. | TRBJ2-6 | 18 | TRBV7-9 | CASSFGGEMVPGANVLTF
. | TRBJ1-1 | 15 | TRBV6-5 | CASRTATGSVTEAFF
TRBD1 | TRBJ1-5 | 15 | TRBV5-6 | CASSKRTGRNQPQHF
TRBD1 | TRBJ1-1 | 14 | TRBV7-9 | CASSHETGADEAFF
TRBD1 | TRBJ1-1 | 15 | TRBV7-2 | CASSLQGAKNTEAFF
TRBD2 | TRBJ2-4 | 19 | TRBV27 | CASSSLLAGGPGAKNIQYF
. | TRBJ2-5 | 13 | TRBV7-7 | CASSRGREETQYF
. | TRBJ2-5 | 13 | TRBV18 | CASSPGVGETQYF
. | TRBJ1-2 | 15 | TRBV7-3 | CASSAAGGRNYGYTF
TRBD1 | TRBJ2-4 | 17 | TRBV28 | CASSLWGQGGGKNIQYF
TRBD1 | TRBJ2-5 | 16 | TRBV19 | CASSPGQGSYQETQYF
TRBD1 | TRBJ2-7 | 15 | TRBV27 | CASAYGLDRGYEQYF
. | TRBJ2-2 | 12 | TRBV19 | CASSTGTGELFF
. | TRBJ2-7 | 15 | TRBV5-6 | CASSLLTGTLYEQYF
. | TRBJ1-4 | 13 | TRBV11-1 | CASSLPANEKLFF
TRBD1 | TRBJ2-3 | 15 | TRBV9 | CASSVTTGEADTQYF
. | TRBJ1-1 | 12 | TRBV5-1 | CASTPEGSEAFF
TRBD2 | TRBJ2-1 | 14 | TRBV5-5 | CASRGTSGDNEQFF